Listed here is a single T cell receptor (beta chain). This specimen belongs to a study of blood T cell repertoires in COVID-19. Across the whole study: The United States, Italy and Spain were the sources of the acute and convalescent COVID-19 samples. T cells, B-cell-depleted T cells, or PBMCs provided the cDNA or gDNA that served as material.

As originally analysed: Amplified reference gene primers provided the basis for estimating nucleated cell counts. Libraries were prepared by immunoSEQ multiplex PCR; TCRdb keeps only in-frame clonotypes and omits some of them. V and J calls and clone size come straight from that table; D and trimming were deduced from the DNA. In the table there are fewer than 90,000 clones, roughly nine tenths of which are singletons. Trimming took 1 base from V and 12 from J, leaving 12 bases between them. The CDR3 covers 12 residues. Germline V lookup: CDR1 MGHRA, CDR2 YSYEKL. The sequence was obtained from a man at least 80 years old in a cohort sampled during active COVID-19. This chain connects TRBV4-1 to TRBJ1-1; D gene uncertain. What was sequenced was peripheral blood. The CDR3 is CASSQVRSSPFF. The CDR3, as DNA: TGCGCCAGCAGCCAAGTTAGGAGTTCGCCTTTCTTT.